Listed below are T cell receptor beta chains from one sample, sequenced in a study of blood T cell repertoires in COVID-19. TCRdb's copy holds only in-frame clones and misses some; the assay was immunoSEQ multiplex PCR. The table includes approximately 300,000 clones, approximately 86% detected once. Sequencing input: PBMCs or T cells enriched from blood (not recorded which). All receptors come from a woman between 18 and 29 years old who had recovered from COVID-19. Both conserved end residues are part of each CDR3. The order of the fields is J gene, D gene, clone size, V gene, CDR3 protein, CDR3 DNA. The D gene is left open where the match is weak. The size field is filled for only some rows; it gives once, few, many or a size class.

TRBJ2-7 NA NA TRBV4-2 CASSQSGTGFYEQYF TGTGCCAGCAGCCAGAGCGGGACAGGTTTCTACGAGCAGTACTTC
TRBJ1-1 NA NA TRBV7-2 CASSLWGDNTEAFF TGTGCCAGCAGCTTATGGGGAGATAACACTGAAGCTTTCTTT
TRBJ2-5 NA once TRBV3-1/TRBV3-2 CASSSRWGPQETQYF TGTGCCAGCAGCTCGAGGTGGGGGCCCCAAGAGACCCAGTACTTC
TRBJ1-1 NA few TRBV10-1 CASSESLNTEAFF TGCGCCAGCAGTGAGTCTCTAAACACTGAAGCTTTCTTT
TRBJ1-1 TRBD1 many TRBV6-5 CASRTGGWAGTEAFF TGTGCCAGCAGAACAGGGGGATGGGCGGGCACTGAAGCTTTCTTT
TRBJ1-1 NA NA TRBV12-3/TRBV12-4 CASTSMANTEAFF TGTGCCAGCACGTCGATGGCGAACACTGAAGCTTTCTTT
TRBJ1-1 NA NA TRBV4-1 CASSQTLPMNTEAFF TGCGCCAGCAGCCAAACTCTTCCCATGAACACTGAAGCTTTCTTT
TRBJ2-2 NA NA TRBV28 CASRLSGETNTGELFF TGTGCCAGCAGATTATCAGGGGAGACGAACACCGGGGAGCTGTTTTTT
TRBJ1-5 NA NA TRBV19 CASSMRNSNQPQHF TGTGCCAGTAGTATGAGAAATAGCAATCAGCCCCAGCATTTT
TRBJ2-5 TRBD2 NA TRBV15 CATSPHPSGGEETQYF TGTGCCACCAGCCCTCACCCTAGCGGGGGCGAGGAGACCCAGTACTTC
TRBJ2-3 NA NA TRBV7-5 CVRSPHSGGSYTQYF TGTGTCAGAAGCCCCCATAGCGGGGGGTCGTATACGCAGTATTTT
TRBJ1-5 NA NA TRBV11-3 CASSFDTNQPQHF TGTGCCAGCAGCTTCGACACTAATCAGCCCCAGCATTTT
TRBJ1-1 TRBD1 NA TRBV5-1 CASSLGGTGTGIGAFF TGCGCCAGCAGCTTGGGAGGGACCGGGACAGGGATCGGAGCTTTCTTT
TRBJ2-2 TRBD1 few TRBV5-1 CASSPGTGAPNTGELFF TGCGCCAGCAGCCCCGGAACAGGGGCCCCGAACACCGGGGAGCTGTTTTTT
TRBJ2-1 TRBD2 NA TRBV10-1 CASSTGLHNEQFF TGCGCCAGCAGTACGGGACTACACAATGAGCAGTTCTTC
TRBJ1-1 NA NA TRBV19 CASNPGEPDTEAFF TGTGCCAGTAACCCCGGGGAGCCTGACACTGAAGCTTTCTTT
TRBJ2-7 TRBD2 NA TRBV27 CASSLLAGGVYEQYF TGTGCCAGCAGTTTATTAGCGGGAGGAGTCTACGAGCAGTACTTC
TRBJ1-1 NA NA TRBV10-3 CAISVGQGNTEAFF TGTGCCATCAGTGTCGGGCAGGGAAACACTGAAGCTTTCTTT
TRBJ2-2 NA NA TRBV24-1 CATSDRETSTGELFF TGTGCCACCAGTGATCGGGAGACTTCCACCGGGGAGCTGTTTTTT
TRBJ1-1 NA NA TRBV28 CASSLRRWGREDTEAFF TGTGCCAGCAGTTTAAGGCGTTGGGGGCGAGAGGACACTGAAGCTTTCTTT
TRBJ1-1 NA NA TRBV7-9 CASSKTKGGRDTEAFF TGTGCCAGCAGCAAAACCAAGGGCGGGCGGGACACTGAAGCTTTCTTT
TRBJ1-1 NA NA TRBV2 CASSEGAHTEAFF TGTGCCAGCAGTGAAGGGGCCCACACTGAAGCTTTCTTT
TRBJ2-1 TRBD2 NA TRBV5-4 CASSLASGAYNEQFF TGTGCCAGCAGCTTGGCTAGCGGGGCTTACAATGAGCAGTTCTTC
TRBJ2-1 TRBD1 NA TRBV27 CASSPGTGVREFF TGTGCCAGCAGTCCCGGGACAGGGGTTCGTGAGTTCTTC